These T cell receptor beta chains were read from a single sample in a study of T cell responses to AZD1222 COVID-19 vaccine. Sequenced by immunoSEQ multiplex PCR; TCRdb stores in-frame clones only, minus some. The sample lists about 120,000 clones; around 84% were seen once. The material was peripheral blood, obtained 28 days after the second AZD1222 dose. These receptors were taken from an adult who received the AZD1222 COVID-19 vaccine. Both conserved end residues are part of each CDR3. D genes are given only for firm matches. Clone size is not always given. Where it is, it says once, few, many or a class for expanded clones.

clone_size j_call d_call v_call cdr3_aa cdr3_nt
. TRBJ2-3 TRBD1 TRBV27 CASRSGQPGLDTQYF TGTGCCAGCAGATCGGGACAGCCTGGGCTGGATACGCAGTATTTT
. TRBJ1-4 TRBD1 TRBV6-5 CATTIRQGIQEKLFF TGTGCCACCACCATTAGACAGGGAATACAAGAAAAACTGTTTTTT
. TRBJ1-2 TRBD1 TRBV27 CASSLSSRGDGYTF TGTGCCAGCAGTTTATCGAGCAGGGGGGATGGCTACACCTTC
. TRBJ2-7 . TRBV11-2 CASSSRGTYEQYF TGTGCCAGCAGCTCAAGGGGAACCTACGAGCAGTACTTC
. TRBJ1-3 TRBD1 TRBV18 CASSEDRGPGNTIYF TGTGCCAGCTCGGAGGACAGGGGGCCTGGAAACACCATATATTTT
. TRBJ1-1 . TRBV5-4 CASRPGDMNTEAFF TGTGCCAGCAGGCCTGGGGACATGAACACTGAAGCTTTCTTT
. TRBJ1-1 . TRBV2 CASSEGGTEAFF TGTGCCAGCAGTGAAGGGGGGACTGAAGCTTTCTTT
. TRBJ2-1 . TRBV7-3 CASSLTGGVYNEQFF TGTGCCAGCAGCTTAACTGGCGGCGTGTACAATGAGCAGTTCTTC
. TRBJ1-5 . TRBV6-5 CASNWQGSDQPQHF TGTGCCAGCAATTGGCAGGGGTCCGATCAGCCCCAGCATTTT
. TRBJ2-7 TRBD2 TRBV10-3 CAIRTTLGAGGEQYF TGTGCCATCAGAACGACTCTCGGAGCGGGAGGAGAGCAGTACTTC
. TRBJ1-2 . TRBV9 CASSVSGYGYTF TGTGCCAGCAGCGTTTCCGGTTATGGCTACACCTTC
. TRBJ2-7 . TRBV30 CAWSPSYEQYF TGTGCCTGGAGTCCAAGCTACGAGCAGTACTTC
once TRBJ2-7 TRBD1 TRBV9 CASSRTGGYYEQYF TGTGCCAGCAGTAGGACAGGGGGTTACTACGAGCAGTACTTC
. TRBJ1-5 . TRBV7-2 CASSWNSGTTQPQHF TGTGCCAGCAGCTGGAATTCCGGGACCACTCAGCCCCAGCATTTT
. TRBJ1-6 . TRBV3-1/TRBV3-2 CASSHSPYNSPLHF TGTGCCAGCAGCCACTCCCCCTATAATTCACCCCTCCACTTT
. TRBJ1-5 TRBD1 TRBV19 CASSPTGQGGNQPQHF TGTGCCAGTAGCCCGACGGGACAGGGGGGCAATCAGCCCCAGCATTTT
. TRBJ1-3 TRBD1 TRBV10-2 CASSESGGAGNTIYF TGCGCCAGCAGTGAATCAGGGGGTGCCGGAAACACCATATATTTT
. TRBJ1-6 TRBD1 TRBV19 CASSGTGGGSPLHF TGTGCCAGTAGCGGGACAGGGGGAGGTTCACCCCTCCACTTT
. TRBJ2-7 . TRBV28 CATRDSAYEQYF TGTGCCACCCGGGACTCAGCCTACGAGCAGTACTTC
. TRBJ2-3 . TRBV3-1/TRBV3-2 CASSPPGQRRTDTQYF TGTGCCAGCAGCCCCCCAGGACAGCGACGCACAGATACGCAGTATTTT
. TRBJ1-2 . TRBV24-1 CATSDAADFGYGYTF TGTGCCACCAGTGATGCAGCAGACTTTGGCTATGGCTACACCTTC